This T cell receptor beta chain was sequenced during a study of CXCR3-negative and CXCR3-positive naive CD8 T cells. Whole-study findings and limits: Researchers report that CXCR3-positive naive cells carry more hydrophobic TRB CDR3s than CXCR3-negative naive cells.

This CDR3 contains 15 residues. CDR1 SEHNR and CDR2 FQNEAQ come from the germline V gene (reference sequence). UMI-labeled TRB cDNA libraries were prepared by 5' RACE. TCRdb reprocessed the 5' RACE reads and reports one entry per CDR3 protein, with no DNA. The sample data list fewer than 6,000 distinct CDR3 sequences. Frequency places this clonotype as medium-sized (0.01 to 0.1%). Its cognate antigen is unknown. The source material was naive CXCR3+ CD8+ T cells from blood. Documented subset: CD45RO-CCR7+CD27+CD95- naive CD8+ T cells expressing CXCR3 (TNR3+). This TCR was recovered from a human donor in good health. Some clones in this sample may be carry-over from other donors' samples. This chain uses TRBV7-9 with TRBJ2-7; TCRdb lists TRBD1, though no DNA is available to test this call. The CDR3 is CASSLVLQGTDEQYF. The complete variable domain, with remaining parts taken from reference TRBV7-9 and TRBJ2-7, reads DTGVSQNPRHKITKRGQNVTFRCDPISEHNRLYWYRQTLGQGPEFLTYFQNEAQLEKSRLLSDRFSAERPKGSFSTLEIQRTEQGDSAMYLCASSLVLQGTDEQYFGPGTRLTVT.